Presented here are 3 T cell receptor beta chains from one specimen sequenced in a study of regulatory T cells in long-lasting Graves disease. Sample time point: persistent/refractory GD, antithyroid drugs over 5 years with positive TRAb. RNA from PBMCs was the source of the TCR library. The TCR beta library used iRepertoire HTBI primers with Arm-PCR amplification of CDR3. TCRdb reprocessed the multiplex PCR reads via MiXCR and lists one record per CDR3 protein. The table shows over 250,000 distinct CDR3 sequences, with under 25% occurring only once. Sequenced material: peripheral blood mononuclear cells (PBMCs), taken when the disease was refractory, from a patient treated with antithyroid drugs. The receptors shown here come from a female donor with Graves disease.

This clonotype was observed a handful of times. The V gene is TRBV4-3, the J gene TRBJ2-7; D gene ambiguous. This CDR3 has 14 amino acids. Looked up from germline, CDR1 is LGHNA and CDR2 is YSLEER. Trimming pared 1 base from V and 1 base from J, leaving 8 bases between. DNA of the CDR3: TGCGCCAGCAGCCAAGTTGACGGATCCTACGAGCAGTACTTC. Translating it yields CASSQVDGSYEQYF.

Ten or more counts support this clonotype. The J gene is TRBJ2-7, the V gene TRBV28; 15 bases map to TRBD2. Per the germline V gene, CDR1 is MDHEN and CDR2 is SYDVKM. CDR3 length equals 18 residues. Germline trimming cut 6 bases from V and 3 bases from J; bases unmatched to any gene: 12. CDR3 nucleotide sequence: TGTGCCAGCAGCCTTACCCCGGGACTAGCGGGGGGTTTCTACGAGCAGTACTTC. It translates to CASSLTPGLAGGFYEQYF.

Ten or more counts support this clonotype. CDR3 DNA sequence: TGTGCCAGCAGTCTACTCGGGACCGCCGGCGAGCAGTACTTC. This translates into CASSLLGTAGEQYF. The rearrangement joins TRBV27 to TRBJ2-7, with D possibly being TRBD1 or TRBD2 (5 bases each). This CDR3 is 14 amino acids long. V dropped 5 bases and J dropped 6 bases, with 17 bases sitting between them. Germline values: CDR1 MNHEY, CDR2 SMNVEV (reference sequence).